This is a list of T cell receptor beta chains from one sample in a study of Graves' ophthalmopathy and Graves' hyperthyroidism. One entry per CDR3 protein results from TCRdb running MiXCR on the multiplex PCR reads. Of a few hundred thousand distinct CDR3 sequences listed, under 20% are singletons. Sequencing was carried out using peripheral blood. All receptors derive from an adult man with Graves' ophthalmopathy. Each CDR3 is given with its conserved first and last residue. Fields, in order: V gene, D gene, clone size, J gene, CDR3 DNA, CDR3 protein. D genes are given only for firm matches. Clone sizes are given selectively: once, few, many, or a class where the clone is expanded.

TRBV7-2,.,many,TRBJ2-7,TGTGCCAGCAGCTTAGTCCAGTTCTCCTACGAGCAGTACTTC,CASSLVQFSYEQYF
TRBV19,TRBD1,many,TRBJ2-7,TGTGCCAGTAGTCAGACAGGGAAGGCCGAGCAGTACTTC,CASSQTGKAEQYF
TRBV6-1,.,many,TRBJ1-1,TGTGCCAGCAACCAGGGAGGGGTACCATTGAACACTGAAGCTTTCTTT,CASNQGGVPLNTEAFF
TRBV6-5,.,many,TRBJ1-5,TGTGCCAGCAGTTACTCTAGTCAGGTCCGAGGGGCCCAGCATTTT,CASSYSSQVRGAQHF
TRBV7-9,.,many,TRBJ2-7,TGTGCCAGCAGCTTATCGGGTGCAGGGGCCTACGAGCAGTACTTC,CASSLSGAGAYEQYF
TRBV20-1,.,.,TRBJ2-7,TGCAGTGCCGGCAGGGGCTCGAACGAGCAGTGCTTC,CSAGRGSNEQCF
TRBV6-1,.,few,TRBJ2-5,TGTGCCAGCAGCCTCCCGTTGGAGACCCAGTACTTC,CASSLPLETQYF
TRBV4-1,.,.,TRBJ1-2,TGCGCCAGCAGCCAAGATGCAGGGCAGAACTATGGCTACACCTTC,CASSQDAGQNYGYTF
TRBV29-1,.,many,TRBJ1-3,TGCAGCGTTGAAGATCCCGGCACGGGGGGAAACACCATATATTTT,CSVEDPGTGGNTIYF
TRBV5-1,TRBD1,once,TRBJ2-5,TGCGCCAGCAGCGTCGGACAGGTCGGAGAGACCCAGTACTTC,CASSVGQVGETQYF
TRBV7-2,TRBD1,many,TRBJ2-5,TGTGCCAGCAAAGGGACAGGGATGAAAGAGACCCAGTACTTC,CASKGTGMKETQYF
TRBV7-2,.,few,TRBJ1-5,TGTGCCAGCAGCTTAGGTGTCCATCAGCCCCAGCATTTT,CASSLGVHQPQHF
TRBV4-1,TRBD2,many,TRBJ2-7,TGCGCCAGCAGTTGGGGAGGGCCGGTCTACGAGCAGTACTTC,CASSWGGPVYEQYF
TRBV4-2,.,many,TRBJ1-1,TGTGCCAGCAGCCGGGGTGACAGGACCGTAATTAACACTGAAGCTTTCTTT,CASSRGDRTVINTEAFF
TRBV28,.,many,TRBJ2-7,TGTGCCAGCAGTTTAGCGGGGGCCCCCTACGAGCAGTACTTC,CASSLAGAPYEQYF